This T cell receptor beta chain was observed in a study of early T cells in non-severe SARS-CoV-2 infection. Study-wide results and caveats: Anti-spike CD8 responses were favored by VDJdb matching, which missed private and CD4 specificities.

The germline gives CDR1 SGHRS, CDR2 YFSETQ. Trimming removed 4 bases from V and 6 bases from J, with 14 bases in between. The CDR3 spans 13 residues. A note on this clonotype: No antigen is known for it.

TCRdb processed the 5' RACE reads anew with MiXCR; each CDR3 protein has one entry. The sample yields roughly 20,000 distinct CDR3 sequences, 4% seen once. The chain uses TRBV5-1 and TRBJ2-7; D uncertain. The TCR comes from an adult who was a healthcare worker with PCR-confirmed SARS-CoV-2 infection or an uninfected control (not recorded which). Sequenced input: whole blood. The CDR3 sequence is CASSGDSVSEQYF. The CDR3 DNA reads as TGCGCCAGCAGCGGGGATTCGGTTTCCGAGCAGTACTTC.